The rows below give T cell receptor beta chains drawn from one sample of a study of T cell repertoires in cytomegalovirus infection. Via MiXCR, TCRdb re-called the reads, giving one row per CDR3 protein. This table has 150,000 or so distinct CDR3 sequences, 20% to 25% appearing once. Sequenced sample: PBMCs. The receptors here all came from a human donor in good health (CMV status not recorded). Some clones in this sample may be carry-over from other donors' samples. The CDR3 runs from the conserved cysteine through the conserved F or W. D genes are given only for firm matches. Only part of the rows carry a size: once, few, many, or a class if the clone is expanded.

abundance | j_gene | d_gene | v_gene | CDR3nt | CDR3aa
- | TRBJ2-3 | - | TRBV5-8 | TGTGCCAGCAGCCCCAGAGGGACGAGCACAGATACGCAGTATTTT | CASSPRGTSTDTQYF
many | TRBJ1-5 | TRBD1 | TRBV7-2 | TGTGCCAGCAGCTGGGGATCAGGGGGTCGTCAGCCCCAGCATTTT | CASSWGSGGRQPQHF
few | TRBJ1-3 | TRBD1 | TRBV11-2 | TGTGCCAGCAGCAATTATAAAACAGGGGGGAGCTCTGGAAACACCATATATTTT | CASSNYKTGGSSGNTIYF
- | TRBJ1-2 | - | TRBV5-4 | TGTGCCAGCAGCTTACCGGGTATGGGACTGGCTGGCTACACCTTC | CASSLPGMGLAGYTF
few | TRBJ2-6 | TRBD1 | TRBV7-7 | TGTGCTAGCAGCTTAGGGGACAGGGGGAAATCTGGGGCCAACGTCCTGACTTTC | CASSLGDRGKSGANVLTF
few | TRBJ2-1 | - | TRBV12-3/TRBV12-4 | TGTGCCAGCAGGAGAGGGGTAGGGGGCAATGAGCAGTTCTTC | CASRRGVGGNEQFF
few | TRBJ2-7 | - | TRBV7-9 | TGTGCCAGCAGCTTCCCAGGGAACCCCTACGAGCAGTACTTC | CASSFPGNPYEQYF
- | TRBJ1-1 | - | TRBV12-3/TRBV12-4 | TGTGCCAGCAGCCGAGAACTGAACACTGAAGCTTTCTTT | CASSRELNTEAFF
- | TRBJ1-6 | TRBD1 | TRBV2 | TGTGCCAGCAGTGGACAGGGGTCCAGATCACCCCTCCACTTT | CASSGQGSRSPLHF
- | TRBJ1-1 | - | TRBV19 | TGTGCCAGTAGTATAGGGGGCTCCGGGACTGAAGCTTTCTTT | CASSIGGSGTEAFF
many | TRBJ1-3 | - | TRBV12-3/TRBV12-4 | TGTGCCAGCAGCCTCCCTGGGGTTCGGACCATATATTTT | CASSLPGVRTIYF
many | TRBJ2-3 | TRBD2 | TRBV7-2 | TGTGCCAGCAGCCCGCCGGGACTAGGGACAGATACGCAGTATTTT | CASSPPGLGTDTQYF
- | TRBJ2-7 | - | TRBV27 | TGTGCCAGCAGTTTACAGTTCGGGACCTACGAGCAGTACTTC | CASSLQFGTYEQYF
- | TRBJ1-1 | - | TRBV28 | TGTGCCAGCAGTTCCGGGGTTCCAGGAGACACTGAAGCTTTCTTT | CASSSGVPGDTEAFF
few | TRBJ2-7 | - | TRBV11-2 | TGTGCCAGCAGACTCCTGGTAGGGGGCTACGAGCAGTACTTC | CASRLLVGGYEQYF
- | TRBJ2-2 | TRBD2 | TRBV7-9 | TGTGCCAGCAGCTCCGCTGTGACTAGCGGGGGTTGGACCGGGGAGCTGTTTTTT | CASSSAVTSGGWTGELFF
few | TRBJ2-7 | - | TRBV10-1 | TGCGCCAGCAGTGGGAGCGTGGATCCCTACGAGCAGTACTTC | CASSGSVDPYEQYF
many | TRBJ1-1 | - | TRBV25-1 | TGTGCCAGCAGTGAACAAAACACTGAAGCTTTCTTT | CASSEQNTEAFF
- | TRBJ2-7 | - | TRBV6-2/TRBV6-3 | TGTGCCAGCAGTTACGAGGCCAGGCGACCCTACGAGCAGTACTTC | CASSYEARRPYEQYF
- | TRBJ1-5 | - | TRBV6-5 | TGTGCCAGCAGTTTAGATTTTAGCAATCAGCCCCAGCATTTT | CASSLDFSNQPQHF
- | TRBJ1-1 | - | TRBV7-3 | TGTGCCAGCAGCAAATATGGGGAGAACACTGAAGCTTTCTTT | CASSKYGENTEAFF
many | TRBJ2-6 | - | TRBV7-3 | TGTGCCAGCACTTGGGGACCTGCTACTGGGGCCAACGTCCTGACTTTC | CASTWGPATGANVLTF
few | TRBJ2-1 | - | TRBV7-9 | TGTGCCAGCTGGGGCGGGATCTCCTACAATGAGCAGTTCTTC | CASWGGISYNEQFF
- | TRBJ2-2 | - | TRBV7-2 | TGTGCCAGCAGCTTAGGTTCGAGGGAGCTGTTTTTT | CASSLGSRELFF
few | TRBJ2-7 | - | TRBV28 | TGTGCCAGCAGCCGGGGATTGATTCGGGAGCTTCTATACGAGCAGTACTTC | CASSRGLIRELLYEQYF
- | TRBJ2-5 | TRBD2 | TRBV10-3 | TGTGCCACCTTGGATCCTAGCGGGAGTGAAGAGACCCAGTACTTC | CATLDPSGSEETQYF
- | TRBJ2-3 | - | TRBV28 | TGTGCCACTAGGGGTGGGGTATGGAAACTGGATACGCAGTATTTT | CATRGGVWKLDTQYF
- | TRBJ1-2 | - | TRBV18 | TGTGCCAGCCGCCACGGGGCCCATGCTAGCTATGGCTACACCTTC | CASRHGAHASYGYTF
- | TRBJ2-1 | TRBD2 | TRBV6-1 | TGTGCCAGCAGTGCCGGGACTAGCGGGAGTAATGAGCAGTTCTTC | CASSAGTSGSNEQFF
- | TRBJ2-7 | - | TRBV11-2 | TGTGCCAGCAGCCTCGGGGACAACTCCTACGAGCAGTACTTC | CASSLGDNSYEQYF
- | TRBJ2-1 | - | TRBV11-3 | TGTGCCAGCAGCTTAGAGGCGGCAGCGAACAATGAGCAGTTCTTC | CASSLEAAANNEQFF
many | TRBJ1-2 | TRBD1 | TRBV7-2 | TGTGCCAGCAGCTTACAGGACAGGGGAAGCTATGGCTACACCTTC | CASSLQDRGSYGYTF
- | TRBJ2-7 | TRBD2 | TRBV28 | TGTGCCAGCAGTGGAAGGACTAGCGGGAGCTACGAGCAGTACTTC | CASSGRTSGSYEQYF
many | TRBJ2-7 | - | TRBV7-2 | TGTGCCAGCAGCTTAGCGTCGGGCTCCTACGAGCAGTACTTC | CASSLASGSYEQYF
- | TRBJ1-6 | - | TRBV15 | TGTGCCACCAGCAGAGGATCCGACAGATATAATTCACCCCTCCACTTT | CATSRGSDRYNSPLHF
many | TRBJ2-5 | - | TRBV7-2 | TGTGCCAGCAGCTTAGTCGGGGCTGAGGGGACCCAGTACTTC | CASSLVGAEGTQYF
many | TRBJ2-5 | - | TRBV7-8 | TGTGCCAGCAGCTTGGCCAGGCAAGAGACCCAGTACTTC | CASSLARQETQYF
many | TRBJ2-1 | TRBD2 | TRBV7-6 | TGTGCCAGCAGCCCGGGACTAGCGACTGAGCAGTTCTTC | CASSPGLATEQFF
- | TRBJ1-1 | - | TRBV5-6 | TGTGCCAGCAGCTTGGTCGGGGGGACGGGCCGATCGCCTGAAGCTTTCTTT | CASSLVGGTGRSPEAFF
many | TRBJ2-7 | TRBD2 | TRBV7-8 | TGTGCCAGCAGTCTGACTAGCGGGATTACCTACGAGCAGTACTTC | CASSLTSGITYEQYF
- | TRBJ1-6 | - | TRBV11-3 | TGTGCCAGCAGCGCGCCCCGGGGGATTTCACCCCTCCACTTT | CASSAPRGISPLHF
- | TRBJ2-7 | TRBD1 | TRBV27 | TGTGCCAGCAGGGGACAGGGGATTCCCTACGAGCAGTACTTC | CASRGQGIPYEQYF
- | TRBJ1-5 | - | TRBV27 | TGTGCCAGCAGCCCGACTTACTGGAGCAATCAGCCCCAGCATTTT | CASSPTYWSNQPQHF
once | TRBJ2-4 | - | TRBV6-8 | TGTGCCAGCAGTTACCCTACCCGGGGAATGGTCAAAAACATTCAGTACTTC | CASSYPTRGMVKNIQYF
few | TRBJ1-6 | - | TRBV7-2 | TGTGCCAGCAGACTTCCTGTGGGGCAAGGTTCACCCCTCCACTTT | CASRLPVGQGSPLHF
many | TRBJ2-1 | TRBD2 | TRBV7-2 | TGTGCCAGCAGCTTAGTAGGGACTAGCGGATACAATGAGCAGTTCTTC | CASSLVGTSGYNEQFF
- | TRBJ2-7 | TRBD2 | TRBV7-8 | TGTGCCAGCAGCCAGGCCGGAAGTGCGGGAGTCAACGAGCAGTACTTC | CASSQAGSAGVNEQYF
few | TRBJ2-1 | - | TRBV7-2 | TGTGCCAGCAGCCCCGGGTCGGGAGCCTACAAGCAGTTCTTC | CASSPGSGAYKQFF
- | TRBJ1-1 | - | TRBV27 | TGTGCCAGCAGTCACAGGGTTGTTGAAAGGAACACTGAAGCTTTCTTT | CASSHRVVERNTEAFF
- | TRBJ2-4 | - | TRBV4-1 | TGCGCCAGCAGCCTACAGGGCGGGATAAACATTCAGTACTTC | CASSLQGGINIQYF
few | TRBJ2-2 | - | TRBV6-1 | TGTGCCAGCAGTGACCTCTACACCGGGGAGCTGTTTTTT | CASSDLYTGELFF
few | TRBJ2-3 | - | TRBV29-1 | TGCAGCGTTGAAGACGGGGGCAGGGAGCCTGCTGAACACACAGATACGCAGTATTTT | CSVEDGGREPAEHTDTQYF
few | TRBJ1-1 | TRBD1 | TRBV6-5 | TGTGCCAGCACGACAGGGTTCATGAACACTGAAGCTTTCTTT | CASTTGFMNTEAFF